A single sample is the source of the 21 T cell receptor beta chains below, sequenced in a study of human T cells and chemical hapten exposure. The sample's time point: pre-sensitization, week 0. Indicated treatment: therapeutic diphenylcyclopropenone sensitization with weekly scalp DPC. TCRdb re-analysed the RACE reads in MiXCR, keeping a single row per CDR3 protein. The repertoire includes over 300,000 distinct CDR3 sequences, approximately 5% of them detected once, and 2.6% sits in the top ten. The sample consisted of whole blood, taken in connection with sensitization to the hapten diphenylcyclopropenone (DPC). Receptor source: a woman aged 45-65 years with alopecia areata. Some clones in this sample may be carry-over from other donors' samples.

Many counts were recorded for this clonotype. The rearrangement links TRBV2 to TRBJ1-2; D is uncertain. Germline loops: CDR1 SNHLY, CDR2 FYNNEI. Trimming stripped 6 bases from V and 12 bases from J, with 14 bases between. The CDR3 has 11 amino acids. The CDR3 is CASRNGIWNTF. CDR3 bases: TGTGCCAGCAGGAACGGGATTTGGAACACCTTC.

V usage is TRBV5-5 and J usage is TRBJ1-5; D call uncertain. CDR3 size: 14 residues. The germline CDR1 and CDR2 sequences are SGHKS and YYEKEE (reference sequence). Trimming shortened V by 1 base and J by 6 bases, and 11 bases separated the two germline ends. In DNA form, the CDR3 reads TGTGCCAGCAGCTTGATGGCAGGCTTTCAGCCCCAGCATTTT. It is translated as CASSLMAGFQPQHF.

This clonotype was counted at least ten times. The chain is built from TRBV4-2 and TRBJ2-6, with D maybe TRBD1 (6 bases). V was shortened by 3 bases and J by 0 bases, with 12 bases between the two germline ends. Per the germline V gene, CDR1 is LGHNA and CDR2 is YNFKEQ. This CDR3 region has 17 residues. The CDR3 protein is CASSHTTGTSGANVLTF. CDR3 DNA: TGTGCCAGCAGCCATACCACAGGGACCTCTGGGGCCAACGTCCTGACTTTC.

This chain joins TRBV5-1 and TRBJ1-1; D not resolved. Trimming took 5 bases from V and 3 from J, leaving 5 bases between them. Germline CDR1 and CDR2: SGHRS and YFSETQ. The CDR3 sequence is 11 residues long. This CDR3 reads CASRPDTEAFF. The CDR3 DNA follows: TGCGCCAGCAGACCCGACACTGAAGCTTTCTTT.

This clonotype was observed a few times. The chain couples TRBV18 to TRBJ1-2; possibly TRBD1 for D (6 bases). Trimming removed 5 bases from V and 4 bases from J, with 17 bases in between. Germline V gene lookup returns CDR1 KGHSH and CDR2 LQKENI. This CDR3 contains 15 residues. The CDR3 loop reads CASSSSQGSGYGYTF. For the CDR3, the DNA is TGTGCCAGCTCATCATCCCAGGGGTCCGGCTATGGCTACACCTTC.

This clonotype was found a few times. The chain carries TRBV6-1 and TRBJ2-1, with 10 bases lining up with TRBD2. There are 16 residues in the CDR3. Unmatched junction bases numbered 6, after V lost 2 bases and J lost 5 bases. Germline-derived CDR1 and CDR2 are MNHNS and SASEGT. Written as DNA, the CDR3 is TGTGCCAGCAGTGAATTTGGGACTAGCGACCACAATGAGCAGTTCTTC. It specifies CASSEFGTSDHNEQFF.

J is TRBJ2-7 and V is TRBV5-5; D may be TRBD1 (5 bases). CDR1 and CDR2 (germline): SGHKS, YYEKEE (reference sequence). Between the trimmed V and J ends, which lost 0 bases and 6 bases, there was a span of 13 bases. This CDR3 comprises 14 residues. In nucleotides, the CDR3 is TGTGCCAGCAGCTTGGTTCCCACAACAGGCGAGCAGTACTTC. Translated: CASSLVPTTGEQYF.

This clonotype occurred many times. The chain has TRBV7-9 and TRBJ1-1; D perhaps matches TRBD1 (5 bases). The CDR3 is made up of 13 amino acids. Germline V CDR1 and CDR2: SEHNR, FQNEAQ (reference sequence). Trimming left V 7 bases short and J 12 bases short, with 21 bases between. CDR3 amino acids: CASTHRDGRFPFF. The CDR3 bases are TGTGCCAGCACACACCGGGACGGGCGCTTTCCTTTCTTT. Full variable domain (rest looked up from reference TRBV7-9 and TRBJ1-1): DTGVSQNPRHKITKRGQNVTFRCDPISEHNRLYWYRQTLGQGPEFLTYFQNEAQLEKSRLLSDRFSAERPKGSFSTLEIQRTEQGDSAMYLCASTHRDGRFPFFGQGTRLTVV.

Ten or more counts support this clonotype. CDR3 DNA sequence: TGTGCCAGCAGCGTAGACGGCGGGAGGGCCGGGGAGCAGTACTTC. This gives the protein CASSVDGGRAGEQYF. The chain joins TRBV9 to TRBJ2-7, with 9 nucleotides matching TRBD2. With 0 bases clipped from V and 7 bases from J, the junction kept 8 bases outside the gene matches. In germline, CDR1 is SGDLS, CDR2 YYNGEE. The CDR3 covers 15 residues.

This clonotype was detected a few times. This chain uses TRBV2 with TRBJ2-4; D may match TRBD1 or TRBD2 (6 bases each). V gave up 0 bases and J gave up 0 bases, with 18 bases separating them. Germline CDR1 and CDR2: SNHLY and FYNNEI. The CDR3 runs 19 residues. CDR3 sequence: CASSEAIPRGPVAKNIQYF. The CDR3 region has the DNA TGTGCCAGCAGTGAAGCGATCCCCCGGGGGCCCGTAGCCAAAAACATTCAGTACTTC.

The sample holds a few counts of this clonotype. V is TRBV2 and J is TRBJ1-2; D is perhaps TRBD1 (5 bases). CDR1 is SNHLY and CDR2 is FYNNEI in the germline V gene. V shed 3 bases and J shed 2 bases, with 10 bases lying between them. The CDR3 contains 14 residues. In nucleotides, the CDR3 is TGTGCCAGCAGTGAGGGACTGATGAACTATGGCTACACCTTC. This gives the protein CASSEGLMNYGYTF. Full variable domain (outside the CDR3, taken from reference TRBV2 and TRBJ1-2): EPEVTQTPSHQVTQMGQEVILRCVPISNHLYFYWYRQILGQKVEFLVSFYNNEISEKSEIFDDQFSVERPDGSNFTLKIRSTKLEDSAMYFCASSEGLMNYGYTFGSGTRLTVV.

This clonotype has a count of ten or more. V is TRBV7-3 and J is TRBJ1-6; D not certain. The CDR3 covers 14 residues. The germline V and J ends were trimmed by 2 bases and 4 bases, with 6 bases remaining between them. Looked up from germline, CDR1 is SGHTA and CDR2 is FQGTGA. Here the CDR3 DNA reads TGTGCCAGCAGCTTAGGCAGATATAATTCACCCCTCCACTTT. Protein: CASSLGRYNSPLHF.

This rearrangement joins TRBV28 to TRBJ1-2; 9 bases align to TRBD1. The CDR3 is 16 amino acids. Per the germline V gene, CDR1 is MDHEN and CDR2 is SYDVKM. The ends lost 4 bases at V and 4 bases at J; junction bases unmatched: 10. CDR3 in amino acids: CASSSKRTGETYGYTF. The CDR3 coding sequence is TGTGCCAGCAGTTCCAAAAGGACAGGGGAAACCTATGGCTACACCTTC.

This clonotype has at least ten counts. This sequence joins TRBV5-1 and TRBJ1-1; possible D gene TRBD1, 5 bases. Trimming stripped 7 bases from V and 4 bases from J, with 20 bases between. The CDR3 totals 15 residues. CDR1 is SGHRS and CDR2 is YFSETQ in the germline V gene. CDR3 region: CASSPMEGRITEAFF. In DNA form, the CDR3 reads TGCGCCAGCTCCCCCATGGAGGGGAGGATCACTGAAGCTTTCTTT. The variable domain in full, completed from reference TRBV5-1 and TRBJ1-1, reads KAGVTQTPRYLIKTRGQQVTLSCSPISGHRSVSWYQQTPGQGLQFLFEYFSETQRNKGNFPGRFSGRQFSNSRSEMNVSTLELGDSALYLCASSPMEGRITEAFFGQGTRLTVV.

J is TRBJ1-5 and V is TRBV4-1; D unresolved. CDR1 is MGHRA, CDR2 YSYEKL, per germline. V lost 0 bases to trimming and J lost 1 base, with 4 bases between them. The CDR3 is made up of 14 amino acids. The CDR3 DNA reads TGCGCCAGCAGCCAAGAGTCCAGCAATCAGCCCCAGCATTTT. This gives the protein CASSQESSNQPQHF.

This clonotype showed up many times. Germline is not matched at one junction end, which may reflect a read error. CDR3 nucleotide sequence: TGCGCCAGCAGCGTTGGGGACAGCACAGATACGCAGTATTTT. Translated: CASSVGDSTDTQYF. The chain is built from TRBV9 and TRBJ2-3; D may match TRBD1 or TRBD2 (5 bases each). The CDR3 loop spans 14 amino acids. The V gene's germline CDR1 is SGDLS and CDR2 YYNGEE. Using reference TRBV9 and TRBJ2-3 for the parts outside the CDR3, the full variable domain is DSGVTQTPKHLITATGQRVTLRCSPRSGDLSVYWYQQSLDQGLQFLIQYYNGEERAKGNILERFSAQQFPDLHSELNLSSLELGDSALYFCASSVGDSTDTQYFGPGTRLTVL.

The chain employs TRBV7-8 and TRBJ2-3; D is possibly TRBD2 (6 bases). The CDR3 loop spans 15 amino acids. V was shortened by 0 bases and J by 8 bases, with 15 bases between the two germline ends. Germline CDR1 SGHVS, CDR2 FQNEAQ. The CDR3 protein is CASSLALAGTGTQYF. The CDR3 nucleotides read TGTGCCAGCAGCTTAGCGCTCGCGGGGACGGGTACGCAGTATTTT.

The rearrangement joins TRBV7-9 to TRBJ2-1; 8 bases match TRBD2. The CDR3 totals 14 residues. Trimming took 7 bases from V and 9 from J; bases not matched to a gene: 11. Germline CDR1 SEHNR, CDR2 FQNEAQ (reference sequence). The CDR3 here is CASTPIGGALEQFF. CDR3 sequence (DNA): TGTGCCAGCACCCCTATCGGGGGGGCCCTTGAGCAGTTCTTC.

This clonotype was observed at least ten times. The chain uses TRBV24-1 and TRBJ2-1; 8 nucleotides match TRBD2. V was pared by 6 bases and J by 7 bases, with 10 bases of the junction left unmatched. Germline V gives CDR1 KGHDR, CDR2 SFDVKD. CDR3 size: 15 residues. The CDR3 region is CATSSGLAGPNEQFF. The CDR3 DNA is TGTGCCACCAGTAGTGGATTAGCGGGACCGAATGAGCAGTTCTTC.

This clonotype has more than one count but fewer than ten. CDR3 protein: CASSQGSSGGDNEQFF. The CDR3 bases are TGCGCCAGCAGCCAAGGGTCTAGCGGGGGGGACAATGAGCAGTTCTTC. V and J are TRBV4-1 and TRBJ2-1; 12 bases align to TRBD2. Per the germline V gene, CDR1 is MGHRA and CDR2 is YSYEKL. There are 16 residues in the CDR3. The J segment lost 5 bases and the V segment lost 1 base, leaving 3 bases of the junction unmatched.

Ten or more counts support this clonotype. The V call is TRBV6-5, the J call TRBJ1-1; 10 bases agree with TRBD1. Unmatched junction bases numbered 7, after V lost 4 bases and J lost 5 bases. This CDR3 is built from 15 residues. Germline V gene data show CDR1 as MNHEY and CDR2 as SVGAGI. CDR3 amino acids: CASSSTGGAGTEAFF. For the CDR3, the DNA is TGTGCCAGCAGTTCGACAGGGGGCGCGGGGACTGAAGCTTTCTTT.